The sequence of this TCR beta chain was determined in a study of OX40 agonist ivuxolimab in advanced cancers. Broader study findings: Clonal expansion from baseline to week 6 occurred in both CD4+ and CD8+ T cells.

The V segment lost 4 bases and the J segment 4 bases; nucleotides outside the gene matches: 6. The CDR3 is 15 residues long. CDR1 is SGDLS, CDR2 YYNGEE, per germline. TCRdb's copy holds only in-frame clones and misses some; the assay was immunoSEQ multiplex PCR. The data show roughly 53,000 clones, roughly 88% seen once. A history of autoimmune disease or systemic immunosuppression excluded patients. About this clone: The antigen is undetermined.

The chain has TRBV9 and TRBJ2-1; 9 bases agree with TRBD1. This sample comprised CD4+ or CD8+ T cells sorted from blood, obtained in a trial of the OX40 agonist ivuxolimab. The TCR originated in an adult with an advanced solid tumor such as melanoma, head and neck, liver or kidney cancer. DNA for the CDR3: TGTGCCAGCAGCAAGGGACAGGGAACTTACAATGAGCAGTTCTTC. Protein: CASSKGQGTYNEQFF.